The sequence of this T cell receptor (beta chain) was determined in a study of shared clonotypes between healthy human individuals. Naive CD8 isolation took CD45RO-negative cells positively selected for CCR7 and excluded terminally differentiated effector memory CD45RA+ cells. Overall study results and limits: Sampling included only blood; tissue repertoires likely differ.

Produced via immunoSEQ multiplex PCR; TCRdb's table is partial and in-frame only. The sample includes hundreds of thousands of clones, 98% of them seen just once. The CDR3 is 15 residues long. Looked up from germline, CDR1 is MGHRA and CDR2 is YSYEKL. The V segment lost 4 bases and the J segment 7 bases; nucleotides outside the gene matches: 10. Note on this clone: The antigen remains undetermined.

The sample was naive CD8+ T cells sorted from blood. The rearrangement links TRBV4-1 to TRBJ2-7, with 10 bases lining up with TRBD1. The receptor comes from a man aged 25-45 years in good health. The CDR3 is CASSLGETGGREQYF. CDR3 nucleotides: TGCGCCAGCAGCCTCGGCGAGACAGGGGGCAGGGAGCAGTACTTC.